Sequencing of this T cell receptor (beta chain) was carried out in a study of blood T cells in healthy people across ages. The overall study: About one barcoded beta molecule per two T cells was the capture yield of template switching.

The authors ran a second PCR of 7 to 11 cycles using a sample-barcoded 5' primer and a J-beta primer mix. Through a template-switch adaptor with 12 random nucleotides, each cDNA molecule received a tag. Samples each returned at least 2.5 million CDR3-containing paired-end reads. TCRdb reprocessed the 5' RACE reads via MiXCR and lists one record per CDR3 protein. The sample carries hundreds of thousands of distinct CDR3 sequences, approximately 60% recorded once. General study findings and limits: The unknown donor CMV status may have confounded expanded clonotype changes.

The CDR3 runs 13 residues. The germline V and J ends were trimmed by 5 bases and 7 bases, with 12 bases remaining between them. As to this clonotype: Its antigen remains unknown.

The sequenced sample consisted of blood. J is TRBJ1-5 and V is TRBV12-3 or TRBV12-4; D gene ambiguous. This receptor was identified in a man in his forties in good health. CDR3 in DNA: TGTGCCAGCAGTCCAGATAGGGAACAGCCCCAGCATTTT. It is translated as CASSPDREQPQHF.